One and the same sample provided the 8 T cell receptor beta chains below, sequenced in a study of blood T cells in healthy people across ages. The use of a sample-barcoded 5' primer and a J-beta primer mix characterized a second PCR of 7 to 11 cycles. TCRdb reprocessed the 5' RACE reads with MiXCR, giving one entry per CDR3 protein. The sample gives about 780,000 distinct CDR3 sequences, under 30% of which show up once; 2.5% to 3.5% is in the top ten. The sample also formed part of further work on T cells of mothers and their children.

The material sequenced was blood. The receptors shown here come from a boy aged 5 to 17 in good health.

J is TRBJ1-4 and V is TRBV13; D remains unclear. The germline CDR1 and CDR2 sequences are PRHDT and FYEKMQ (reference sequence). The CDR3 runs 14 residues. V was cut by 0 bases and J by 10 bases, with 12 bases left in between. Here the CDR3 reads CASSLGSWDVKLFF. CDR3 DNA sequence: TGTGCCAGCAGCTTAGGCAGTTGGGATGTAAAACTGTTTTTT.

The genes are TRBV4-2 and TRBJ1-5, with a weak D call TRBD1 (5 bases). Germline V CDR1 and CDR2: LGHNA, YNFKEQ. Trimming left V 0 bases short and J 5 bases short, with 11 bases between. CDR3 size: 15 residues. The CDR3 DNA follows: TGTGCCAGCAGCCAAGACGGAGGGGAAGATCAGCCCCAGCATTTT. This sequence encodes CASSQDGGEDQPQHF.

This clonotype was found a few times. The rearrangement joins TRBV5-1 to TRBJ2-2; a possible D gene is TRBD2 (6 bases). This CDR3 contains 15 residues. The V and J ends lost 1 base and 7 bases respectively, with 14 bases between them. CDR1 is SGHRS, CDR2 YFSETQ, per germline. The CDR3 here is CASSLTEGASGELFF. The CDR3 region has the DNA TGCGCCAGCAGCTTGACGGAGGGTGCGAGCGGGGAGCTGTTTTTT.

This clonotype was observed at least ten times. This chain uses TRBV7-2 with TRBJ2-5; no clear D. V gave up 5 bases and J gave up 2 bases, with 12 bases separating them. The CDR3 has 14 amino acids. Per the germline V gene, CDR1 is SGHTA and CDR2 is FQGNSA. The CDR3 is CASSPGPTQETQYF. Here the CDR3 DNA reads TGTGCCAGCAGCCCTGGGCCCACACAAGAGACCCAGTACTTC.

The V call is TRBV18, the J call TRBJ2-1; perhaps D is TRBD1 or TRBD2 (5 bases each). The tail of the sequence fits TRBJ2-7 better, so the J call may be wrong. Germline CDR1 is KGHSH and CDR2 is LQKENI. The CDR3 is made up of 14 amino acids. The CDR3 DNA sequence: TGTGCCAGCTCACCAAGGGGACCCGGAGACGAGCAGTACTTC. The encoded protein is CASSPRGPGDEQYF.

The chain uses TRBV7-6 and TRBJ1-6; D ambiguous. The CDR3 extends over 14 amino acids. Germline CDR1 reads SGHVS; CDR2 reads FNYEAQ. The V gene lost 6 bases and the J gene lost 11 bases, with 17 bases spanning the gap. The CDR3 DNA sequence: TGTGCCAGCAGTTCACGGATGGATGGGGCACCCCTCCACTTT. This translates into CASSSRMDGAPLHF.

V and J are TRBV12-3 or TRBV12-4 and TRBJ2-1, with D perhaps matching TRBD2 (7 bases). The V gene lost 3 bases and the J gene lost 10 bases, with 13 bases spanning the gap. CDR3 length: 13 residues. The CDR3 is CASSFWRGREQFF. The CDR3 DNA is TGTGCCAGCAGTTTTTGGCGGGGGCGGGAGCAGTTCTTC.

This clonotype was detected only a few times. V usage is TRBV9 and J usage is TRBJ2-7; D gene unclear. V dropped 4 bases and J dropped 0 bases, with 11 bases sitting between them. The germline CDR1 and CDR2 sequences are SGDLS and YYNGEE. The CDR3 is 14 amino acids. Written as DNA, the CDR3 is TGTGCCAGCAGCCCCACGGTGAGCTCCTACGAGCAGTACTTC. Its protein product is CASSPTVSSYEQYF. Variable domain in full (rest from reference TRBV9 and TRBJ2-7): DSGVTQTPKHLITATGQRVTLRCSPRSGDLSVYWYQQSLDQGLQFLIQYYNGEERAKGNILERFSAQQFPDLHSELNLSSLELGDSALYFCASSPTVSSYEQYFGPGTRLTVT.